The clone carrying this T cell receptor beta chain was seen just once. Its antigen remains unidentified. One junction end disagrees with the germline gene, perhaps due to a read error. The data derive from a study of blood T cells in healthy people across ages. Study outcomes and limitations: As age increased, TCR beta diversity per million T cells fell in a roughly linear fashion. Not knowing donor CMV status may have confounded expanded clonotype changes.

Through a sample-barcoded 5' primer and a J-beta primer mix, a second PCR was run for roughly 6 to 11 cycles. In TCRdb, the 5' RACE reads were re-called with MiXCR into one record per CDR3 protein. Among about 620,000 distinct CDR3 sequences listed, around a fifth were seen once. CDR1 is SGHDN and CDR2 is FVKESK in the germline V gene. This CDR3 has 17 amino acids. This chain joins TRBV14 and TRBJ2-5; 9 bases map to TRBD2. Sequences were obtained from blood. The clonotype comes from a man between 65 and 79 years old in good health. The CDR3 is CASSQDLDSGSGETQYF. Here the CDR3 DNA reads TGTGCCAGCAGCCAAGATCTGGATAGCGGGAGTGGTGAGACCCAGTATTTC.